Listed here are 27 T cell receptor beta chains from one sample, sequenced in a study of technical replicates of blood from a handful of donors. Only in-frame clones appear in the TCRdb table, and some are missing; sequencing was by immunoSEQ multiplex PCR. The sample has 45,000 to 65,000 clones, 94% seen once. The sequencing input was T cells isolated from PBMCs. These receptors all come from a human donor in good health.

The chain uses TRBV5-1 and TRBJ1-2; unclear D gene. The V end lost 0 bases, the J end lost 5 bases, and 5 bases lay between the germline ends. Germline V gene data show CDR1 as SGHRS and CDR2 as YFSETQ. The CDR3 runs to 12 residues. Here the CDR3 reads CASSLGEYGYTF. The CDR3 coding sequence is TGCGCCAGCAGCTTGGGGGAGTATGGCTACACCTTC.

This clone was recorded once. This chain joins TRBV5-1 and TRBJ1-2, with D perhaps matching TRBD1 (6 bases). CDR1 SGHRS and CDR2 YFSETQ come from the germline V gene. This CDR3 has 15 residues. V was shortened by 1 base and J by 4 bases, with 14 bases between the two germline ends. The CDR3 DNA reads TGCGCCAGCAGCTTGTCGGGCAGGGGAAGCTATGGCTACACCTTC. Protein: CASSLSGRGSYGYTF.

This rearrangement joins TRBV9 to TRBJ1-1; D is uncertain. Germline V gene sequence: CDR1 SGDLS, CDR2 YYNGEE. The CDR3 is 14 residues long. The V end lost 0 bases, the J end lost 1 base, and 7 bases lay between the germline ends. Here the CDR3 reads CASSVGLQNTEAFF. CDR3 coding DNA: TGTGCCAGCAGCGTAGGACTACAGAACACTGAAGCTTTCTTT. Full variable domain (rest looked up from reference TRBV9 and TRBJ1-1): DSGVTQTPKHLITATGQRVTLRCSPRSGDLSVYWYQQSLDQGLQFLIQYYNGEERAKGNILERFSAQQFPDLHSELNLSSLELGDSALYFCASSVGLQNTEAFFGQGTRLTVV.

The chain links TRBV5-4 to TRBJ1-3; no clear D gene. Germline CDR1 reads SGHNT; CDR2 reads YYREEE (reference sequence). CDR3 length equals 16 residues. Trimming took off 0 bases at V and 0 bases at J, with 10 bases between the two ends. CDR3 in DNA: TGTGCCAGCAGCTTGGGGAGGGAGTCCTCTGGAAACACCATATATTTT. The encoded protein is CASSLGRESSGNTIYF.

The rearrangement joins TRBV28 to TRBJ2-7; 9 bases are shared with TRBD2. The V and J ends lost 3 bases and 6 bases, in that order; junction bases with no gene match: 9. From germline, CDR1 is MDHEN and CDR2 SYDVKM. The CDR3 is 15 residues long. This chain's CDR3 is CASSLEGGRAVEQYF. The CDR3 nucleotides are TGTGCCAGCAGTTTGGAGGGCGGGAGGGCTGTCGAGCAGTACTTC. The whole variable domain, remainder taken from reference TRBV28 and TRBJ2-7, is DVKVTQSSRYLVKRTGEKVFLECVQDMDHENMFWYRQDPGLGLRLIYFSYDVKMKEKGDIPEGYSVSREKKERFSLILESASTNQTSMYLCASSLEGGRAVEQYFGPGTRLTVT.

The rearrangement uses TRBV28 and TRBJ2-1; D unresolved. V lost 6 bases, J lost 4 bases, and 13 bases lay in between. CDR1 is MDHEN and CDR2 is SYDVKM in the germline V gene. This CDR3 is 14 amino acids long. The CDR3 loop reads CASRKRDWYNEQFF. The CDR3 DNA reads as TGTGCCAGCAGAAAGAGAGACTGGTACAATGAGCAGTTCTTC.

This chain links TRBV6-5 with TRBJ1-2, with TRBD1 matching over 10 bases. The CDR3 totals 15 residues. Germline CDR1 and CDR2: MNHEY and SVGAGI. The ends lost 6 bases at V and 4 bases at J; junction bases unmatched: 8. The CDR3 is CASSPPGQGIYGYTF. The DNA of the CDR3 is TGTGCCAGCAGCCCTCCGGGACAGGGGATCTATGGCTACACCTTC.

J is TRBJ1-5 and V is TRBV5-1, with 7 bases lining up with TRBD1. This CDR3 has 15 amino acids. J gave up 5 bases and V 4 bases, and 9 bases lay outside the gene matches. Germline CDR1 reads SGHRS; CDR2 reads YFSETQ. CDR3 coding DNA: TGCGCCAGCAGCGTAGGGACAGTCCCGGATCAGCCCCAGCATTTT. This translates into CASSVGTVPDQPQHF.

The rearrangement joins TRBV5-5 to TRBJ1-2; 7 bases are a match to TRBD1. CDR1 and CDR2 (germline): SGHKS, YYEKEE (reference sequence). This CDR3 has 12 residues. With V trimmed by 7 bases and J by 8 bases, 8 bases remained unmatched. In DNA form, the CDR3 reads TGTGCCAGCGGACAGGACCTTACCGGCTACACCTTC. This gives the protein CASGQDLTGYTF.

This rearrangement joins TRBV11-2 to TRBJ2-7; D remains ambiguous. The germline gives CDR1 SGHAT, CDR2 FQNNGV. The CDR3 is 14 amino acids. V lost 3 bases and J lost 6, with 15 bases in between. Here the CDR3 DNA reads TGTGCCAGCAGCTTGAGGTCCTTGATCGGCGAGCAGTACTTC. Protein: CASSLRSLIGEQYF.

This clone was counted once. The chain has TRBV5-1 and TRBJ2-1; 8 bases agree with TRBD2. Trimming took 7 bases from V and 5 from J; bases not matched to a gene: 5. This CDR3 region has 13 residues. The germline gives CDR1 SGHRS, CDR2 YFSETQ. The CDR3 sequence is CASERGPDNEQFF. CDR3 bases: TGCGCCAGCGAGCGGGGGCCCGACAATGAGCAGTTCTTC.

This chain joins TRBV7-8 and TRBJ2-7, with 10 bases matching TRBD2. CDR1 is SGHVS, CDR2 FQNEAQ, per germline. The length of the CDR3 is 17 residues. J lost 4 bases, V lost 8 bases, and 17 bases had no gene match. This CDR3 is CASSQGSGRSVQYEQYF. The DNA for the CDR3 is TGTGCCAGCTCCCAGGGTAGCGGGAGGAGTGTTCAGTACGAGCAGTACTTC.

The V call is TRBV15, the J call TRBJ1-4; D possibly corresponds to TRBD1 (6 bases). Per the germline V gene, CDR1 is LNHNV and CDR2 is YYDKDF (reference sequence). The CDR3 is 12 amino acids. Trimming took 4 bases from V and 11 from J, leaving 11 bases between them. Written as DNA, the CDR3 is TGTGCCACCAGCAAACAGGGAGGGAAACTGTTTTTT. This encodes CATSKQGGKLFF.

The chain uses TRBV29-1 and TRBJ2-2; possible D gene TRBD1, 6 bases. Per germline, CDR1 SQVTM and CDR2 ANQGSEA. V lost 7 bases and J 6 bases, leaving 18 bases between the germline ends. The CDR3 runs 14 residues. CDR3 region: CSAIRQAEAGELFF. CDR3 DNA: TGCAGCGCTATTAGACAGGCGGAGGCCGGGGAGCTGTTTTTT.

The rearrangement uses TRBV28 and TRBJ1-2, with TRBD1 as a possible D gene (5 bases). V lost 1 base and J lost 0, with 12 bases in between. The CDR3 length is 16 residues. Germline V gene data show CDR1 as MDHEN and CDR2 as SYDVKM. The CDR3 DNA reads TGTGCCAGCAGTTTATCAGGGTATGGAGCTAACTATGGCTACACCTTC. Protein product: CASSLSGYGANYGYTF.

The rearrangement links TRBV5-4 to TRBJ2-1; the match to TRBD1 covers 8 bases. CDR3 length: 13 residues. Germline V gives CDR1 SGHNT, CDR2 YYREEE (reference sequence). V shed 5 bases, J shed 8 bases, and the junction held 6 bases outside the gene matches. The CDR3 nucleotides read TGTGCCAGCAGGTCACAGGGGGTGGATGAGCAGTTCTTC. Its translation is CASRSQGVDEQFF.

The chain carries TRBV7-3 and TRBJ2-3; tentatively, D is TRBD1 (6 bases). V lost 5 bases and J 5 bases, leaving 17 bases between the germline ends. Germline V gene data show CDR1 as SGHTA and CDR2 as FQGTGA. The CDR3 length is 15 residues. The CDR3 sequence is CASSPYRVQQDTQYF. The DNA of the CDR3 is TGTGCCAGCAGCCCCTACAGGGTACAACAAGATACGCAGTATTTT.

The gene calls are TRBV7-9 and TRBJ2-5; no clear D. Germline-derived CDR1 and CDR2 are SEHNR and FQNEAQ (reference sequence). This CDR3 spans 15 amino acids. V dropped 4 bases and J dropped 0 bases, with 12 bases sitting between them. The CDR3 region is CASSSDRQDQETQYF. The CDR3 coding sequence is TGTGCCAGCAGCTCAGATAGACAAGACCAAGAGACCCAGTACTTC. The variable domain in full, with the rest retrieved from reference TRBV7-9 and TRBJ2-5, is DTGVSQNPRHKITKRGQNVTFRCDPISEHNRLYWYRQTLGQGPEFLTYFQNEAQLEKSRLLSDRFSAERPKGSFSTLEIQRTEQGDSAMYLCASSSDRQDQETQYFGPGTRLLVL.

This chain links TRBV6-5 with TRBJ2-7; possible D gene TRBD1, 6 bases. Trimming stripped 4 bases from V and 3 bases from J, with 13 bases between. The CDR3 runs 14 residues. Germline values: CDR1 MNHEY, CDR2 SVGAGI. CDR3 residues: CASSSKDSGYEQYF. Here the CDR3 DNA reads TGTGCCAGCAGTTCGAAGGACAGCGGCTACGAGCAGTACTTC.

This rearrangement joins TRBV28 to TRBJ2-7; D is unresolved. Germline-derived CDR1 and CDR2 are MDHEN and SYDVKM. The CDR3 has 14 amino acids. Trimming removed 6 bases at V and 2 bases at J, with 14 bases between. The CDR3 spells CASRSAATTYEQYF. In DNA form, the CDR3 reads TGTGCCAGCAGATCGGCGGCAACTACCTACGAGCAGTACTTC. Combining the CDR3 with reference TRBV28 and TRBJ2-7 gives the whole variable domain DVKVTQSSRYLVKRTGEKVFLECVQDMDHENMFWYRQDPGLGLRLIYFSYDVKMKEKGDIPEGYSVSREKKERFSLILESASTNQTSMYLCASRSAATTYEQYFGPGTRLTVT.

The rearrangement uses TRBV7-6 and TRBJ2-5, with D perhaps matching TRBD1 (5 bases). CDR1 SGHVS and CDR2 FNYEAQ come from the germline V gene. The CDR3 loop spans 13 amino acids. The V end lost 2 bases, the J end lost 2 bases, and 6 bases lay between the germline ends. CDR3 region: CASSLSGQETQYF. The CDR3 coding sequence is TGTGCCAGCAGCTTATCAGGGCAAGAGACCCAGTACTTC.

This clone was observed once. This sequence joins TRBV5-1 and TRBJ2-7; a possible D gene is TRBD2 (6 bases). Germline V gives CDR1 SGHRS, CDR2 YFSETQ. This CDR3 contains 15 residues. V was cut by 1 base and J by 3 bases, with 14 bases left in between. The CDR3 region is CASSLRDPDYYEQYF. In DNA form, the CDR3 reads TGCGCCAGCAGCTTGCGTGATCCGGACTACTACGAGCAGTACTTC. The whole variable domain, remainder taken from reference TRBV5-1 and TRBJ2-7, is KAGVTQTPRYLIKTRGQQVTLSCSPISGHRSVSWYQQTPGQGLQFLFEYFSETQRNKGNFPGRFSGRQFSNSRSEMNVSTLELGDSALYLCASSLRDPDYYEQYFGPGTRLTVT.

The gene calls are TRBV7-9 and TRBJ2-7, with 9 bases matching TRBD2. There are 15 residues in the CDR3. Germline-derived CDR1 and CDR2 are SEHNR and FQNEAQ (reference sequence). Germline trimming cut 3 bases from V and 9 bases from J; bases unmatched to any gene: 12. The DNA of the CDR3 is TGTGCCAGCAGCTTGGTGTTAGCGGGAGATAGCGGGCAGTACTTC. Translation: CASSLVLAGDSGQYF.

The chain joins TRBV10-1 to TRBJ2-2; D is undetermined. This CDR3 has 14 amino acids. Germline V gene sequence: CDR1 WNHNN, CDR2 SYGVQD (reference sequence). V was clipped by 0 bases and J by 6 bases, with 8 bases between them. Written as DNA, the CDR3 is TGCGCCAGCAGTGAGTCCTTGGCCGCCGGGGAGCTGTTTTTT. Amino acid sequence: CASSESLAAGELFF.

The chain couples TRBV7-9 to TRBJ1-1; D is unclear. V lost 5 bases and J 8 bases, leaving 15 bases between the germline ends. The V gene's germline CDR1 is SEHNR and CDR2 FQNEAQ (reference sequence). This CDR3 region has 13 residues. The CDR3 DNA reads TGTGCCAGCAGCCCACCAGACTACCCAGAAGCTTTCTTT. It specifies CASSPPDYPEAFF.

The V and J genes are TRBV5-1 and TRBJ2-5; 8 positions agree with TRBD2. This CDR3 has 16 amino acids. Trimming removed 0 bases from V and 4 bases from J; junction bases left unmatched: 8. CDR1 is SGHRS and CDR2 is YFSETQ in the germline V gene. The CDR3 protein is CASSLEESSGLETQYF. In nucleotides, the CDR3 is TGCGCCAGCAGCTTGGAGGAATCTAGCGGGCTAGAGACCCAGTACTTC.

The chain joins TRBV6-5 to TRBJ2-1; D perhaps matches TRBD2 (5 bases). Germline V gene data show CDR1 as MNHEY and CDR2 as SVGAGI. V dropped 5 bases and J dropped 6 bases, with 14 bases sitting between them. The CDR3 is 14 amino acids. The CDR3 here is CASSRGLPSNEQFF. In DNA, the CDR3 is TGTGCCAGCAGTCGAGGACTGCCGAGCAATGAGCAGTTCTTC.